One sample yielded the 15 T cell receptor beta chains listed below, sequenced in a study of T cell repertoires in cytomegalovirus infection. TCRdb itself ran the reads through MiXCR, one entry per CDR3 protein. This sample carries fewer than 850,000 distinct CDR3 sequences, 25% to 30% of them seen once, and the ten largest clones take less than 15%. No antigen has been assigned to these receptors. Sequences were derived from cultured CD8+ T cells from PBMCs, sampled from culture after CMV antigen stimulation. These receptors were taken from a human donor in good health (CMV status not recorded). Some clones in this sample may be carry-over from other donors' samples.

The gene calls are TRBV5-5 and TRBJ1-2, with D maybe TRBD1 (6 bases). CDR1 and CDR2 from the germline V gene are SGHKS and YYEKEE (reference sequence). This CDR3 has 13 amino acids. The V end lost 10 bases, the J end lost 3 bases, and 16 bases lay between the germline ends. CDR3: CASVGGGHYGYTF. In nucleotides, the CDR3 is TGTGCCTCCGTGGGGGGGGGGCACTATGGCTACACCTTC. The complete variable domain, with remaining parts taken from reference TRBV5-5 and TRBJ1-2, reads DAGVTQSPTHLIKTRGQQVTLRCSPISGHKSVSWYQQVLGQGPQFIFQYYEKEERGRGNFPDRFSARQFPNYSSELNVNALLLGDSALYLCASVGGGHYGYTFGSGTRLTVV.

The rearrangement uses TRBV5-4 and TRBJ2-2, with 9 bases lining up with TRBD1. The CDR3 consists of 15 residues. In germline, CDR1 is SGHNT, CDR2 YYREEE (reference sequence). J gave up 5 bases and V 6 bases, and 8 bases lay outside the gene matches. The CDR3 sequence: CASNTGQGNTGELFF. In DNA, the CDR3 is TGTGCCAGCAACACGGGACAGGGAAATACCGGGGAGCTGTTTTTT.

The chain has TRBV12-5 and TRBJ2-5; D may match TRBD1 or TRBD2 (5 bases each). Germline values: CDR1 LGHNT, CDR2 FRNRAP. This CDR3 has 14 amino acids. The V end lost 9 bases, the J end lost 4 bases, and 18 bases lay between the germline ends. Here the CDR3 DNA reads TGTGCTAGCGAGCCGACCGACGGGACAGAGACCCAGTACTTC. Amino acids: CASEPTDGTETQYF.

The genes are TRBV20-1 and TRBJ1-2; 11 bases line up with TRBD1. V dropped 6 bases and J dropped 2; count of bases not matched to a gene: 2. Germline lookup yields CDR1 DFQATT and CDR2 SNEGSKA (reference sequence). The CDR3 extends over 13 amino acids. CDR3 bases: TGCAGTGCAAGGACAGGGGGCAACTATGGCTACACCTTC. It codes for CSARTGGNYGYTF.

This chain joins TRBV6-6 and TRBJ2-7; a possible D gene is TRBD1 (5 bases). Trimming took off 5 bases at V and 3 bases at J, with 11 bases between the two ends. CDR1 and CDR2 from the germline V gene are MNHNY and SVGAGI (reference sequence). The CDR3 loop spans 13 amino acids. In DNA form, the CDR3 reads TGTGCCAGCAGTCAGGGTAACTTCTACGAGCAGTACGTC. Protein sequence: CASSQGNFYEQYV.

V is TRBV6-8 and J is TRBJ1-2, with D possibly TRBD1 on 6 matching bases. This CDR3 has 15 amino acids. Per the germline V gene, CDR1 is MNHGY and CDR2 is SAAAGT. Deletions cut 2 bases from V and 0 bases from J, with 10 bases between. CDR3 sequence (DNA): TGTGCCAGCAGTTACCGACAGGCCGCTAACTATGGCTACACCTTC. The encoded protein is CASSYRQAANYGYTF.

This clonotype was detected a few times. This sequence joins TRBV14 and TRBJ2-1, with D perhaps TRBD2 (5 bases). The CDR3 is 15 residues long. Germline V gene lookup returns CDR1 SGHDN and CDR2 FVKESK. V dropped 4 bases and J dropped 4 bases, with 14 bases sitting between them. The CDR3 DNA follows: TGTGCCAGCAGCCCCCGGATGGAGGTTTACAATGAGCAGTTCTTC. This sequence encodes CASSPRMEVYNEQFF. The variable domain in full, with the rest retrieved from reference TRBV14 and TRBJ2-1, is EAGVTQFPSHSVIEKGQTVTLRCDPISGHDNLYWYRRVMGKEIKFLLHFVKESKQDESGMPNNRFLAERTGGTYSTLKVQPAELEDSGVYFCASSPRMEVYNEQFFGPGTRLTVL.

The sample holds many counts of this clonotype. V is TRBV6-1 and J is TRBJ2-7, with D possibly called TRBD1 or TRBD2 (5 bases each). From germline, CDR1 is MNHNS and CDR2 SASEGT. The CDR3 totals 15 residues. V was cut by 2 bases and J by 2 bases, with 13 bases left in between. This CDR3 is CASSELGTGTYEQYV. The CDR3, as DNA: TGTGCCAGCAGTGAATTAGGGACGGGCACCTACGAGCAGTACGTC.

This chain uses TRBV15 with TRBJ2-7; TRBD1 is a possible D gene (6 bases). The V end was cut by 0 bases, the J end by 5 bases, with 8 bases between. The CDR3 runs 13 residues. The germline CDR1 and CDR2 sequences are LNHNV and YYDKDF (reference sequence). CDR3 residues: CATSRDSGDEQYV. The CDR3 DNA reads TGTGCCACCAGCAGAGATTCAGGGGACGAGCAGTACGTC.

In its sample, this clonotype was seen a few times. The chain couples TRBV29-1 to TRBJ1-2, with 8 bases that match TRBD1. Germline V gene sequence: CDR1 SQVTM, CDR2 ANQGSEA. The CDR3 runs 12 residues. The V gene end was trimmed by 2 bases and the J gene end by 8 bases; junction bases not matched to a gene: 4. CDR3 sequence reads: CSVEPDRDGYTF. The CDR3 DNA is TGCAGCGTTGAACCGGACAGGGACGGCTACACCTTC.

This clonotype was seen more than once but under ten times. This chain connects TRBV20-1 to TRBJ1-2; unclear D gene. The CDR3 runs to 12 residues. V shed 5 bases and J shed 3 bases, with 10 bases lying between them. CDR1 and CDR2 from the germline V gene are DFQATT and SNEGSKA (reference sequence). CDR3 coding DNA: TGCAGTGCTCGCTCAGGCTACTATGGCTACACCTTC. Protein product: CSARSGYYGYTF.

The CDR3 region has the DNA TGTGCCAGTCAAAGACTAGCGGGGAGCTCCTACAATGAGCAGTTCTTC. Protein product: CASQRLAGSSYNEQFF. The chain joins TRBV19 to TRBJ2-1; 11 nucleotides match TRBD2. Germline trimming cut 8 bases from V and 0 bases from J; bases unmatched to any gene: 6. The CDR3 is made up of 16 amino acids. Germline V gives CDR1 LNHDA, CDR2 SQIVND (reference sequence).

This clonotype was counted a few times. The chain carries TRBV12-3 or TRBV12-4 and TRBJ1-6, with D hard to call. This CDR3 has 17 residues. V lost 1 base, J lost 2 bases, and 12 bases lay in between. In DNA form, the CDR3 reads TGTGCCAGCAGTTTAGGGGCCAGGCTGACCTATAATTCACCCCTCCACTTT. Its protein is CASSLGARLTYNSPLHF.

This clonotype appeared a few times. The J gene is TRBJ1-2, the V gene TRBV7-3; D gene ambiguous. Between the trimmed V and J ends, which lost 4 bases and 0 bases, there was a span of 6 bases. CDR3 length: 13 amino acids. Germline loops: CDR1 SGHTA, CDR2 FQGTGA. The CDR3 DNA reads as TGTGCCAGCAGCTCGGATCCTAACTATGGCTACACCTTC. It codes for CASSSDPNYGYTF.

Ten or more counts support this clonotype. The V and J genes are TRBV19 and TRBJ1-5, with 7 bases identical to TRBD1. This CDR3 has 14 amino acids. Germline V gene sequence: CDR1 LNHDA, CDR2 SQIVND (reference sequence). With 5 bases clipped from V and 4 bases from J, the junction kept 5 bases outside the gene matches. As DNA, the CDR3 is TGTGCCAGTAGTGGGACAGCAGTTAATCAGCCCCAGCATTTT. It codes for CASSGTAVNQPQHF.